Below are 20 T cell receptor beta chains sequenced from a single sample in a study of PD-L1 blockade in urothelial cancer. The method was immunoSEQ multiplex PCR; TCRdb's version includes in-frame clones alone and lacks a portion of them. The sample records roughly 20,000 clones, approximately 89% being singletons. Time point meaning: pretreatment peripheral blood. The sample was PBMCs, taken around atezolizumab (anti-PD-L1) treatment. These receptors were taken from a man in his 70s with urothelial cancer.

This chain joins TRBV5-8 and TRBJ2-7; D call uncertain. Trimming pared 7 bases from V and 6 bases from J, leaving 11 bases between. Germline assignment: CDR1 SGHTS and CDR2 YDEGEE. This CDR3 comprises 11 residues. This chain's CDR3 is CASAGLGEQYF. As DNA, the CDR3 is TGTGCCAGCGCAGGCCTCGGCGAGCAGTACTTC.

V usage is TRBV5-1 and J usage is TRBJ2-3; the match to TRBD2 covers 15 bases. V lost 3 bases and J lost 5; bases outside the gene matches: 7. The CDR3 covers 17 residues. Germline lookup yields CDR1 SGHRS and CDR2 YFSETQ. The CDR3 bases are TGCGCCAGCAGCTCTGGACTAGCGGGGGGGCCAGGAGATACGCAGTATTTT. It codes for CASSSGLAGGPGDTQYF.

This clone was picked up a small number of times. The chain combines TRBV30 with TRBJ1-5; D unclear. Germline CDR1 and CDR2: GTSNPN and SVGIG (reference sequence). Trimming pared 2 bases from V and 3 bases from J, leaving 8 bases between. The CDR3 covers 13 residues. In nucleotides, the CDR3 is TGTGCCTGGAGTTTGCAGGACAATCAGCCCCAGCATTTT. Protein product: CAWSLQDNQPQHF.

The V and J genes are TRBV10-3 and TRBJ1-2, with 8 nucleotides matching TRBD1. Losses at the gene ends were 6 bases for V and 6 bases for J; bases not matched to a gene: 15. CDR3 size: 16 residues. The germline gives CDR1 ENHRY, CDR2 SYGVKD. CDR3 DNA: TGTGCCATCAGGGGTGGGGTATACGGACAGGGCGATGGCTACACCTTC. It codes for CAIRGGVYGQGDGYTF.

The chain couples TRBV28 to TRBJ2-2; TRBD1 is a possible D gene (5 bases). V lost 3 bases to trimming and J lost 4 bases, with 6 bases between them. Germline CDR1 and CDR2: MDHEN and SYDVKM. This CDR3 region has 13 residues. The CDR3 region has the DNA TGTGCCAGCAGTTTTCAGGGCACCGGGGAGCTGTTTTTT. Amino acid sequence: CASSFQGTGELFF.

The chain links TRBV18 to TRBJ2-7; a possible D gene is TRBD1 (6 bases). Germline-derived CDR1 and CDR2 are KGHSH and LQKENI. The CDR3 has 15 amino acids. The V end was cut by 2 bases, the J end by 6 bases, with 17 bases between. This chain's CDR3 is CASSPGEITGTEQYF. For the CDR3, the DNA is TGTGCCAGCTCACCAGGGGAGATTACAGGGACCGAGCAGTACTTC.

The CDR3 loop reads CASNGGNTGELFF. The CDR3 DNA reads as TGTGCCAGCAACGGGGGGAACACCGGGGAGCTGTTTTTT. The chain recombines TRBV28 with TRBJ2-2; a weak D match, TRBD2 (6 bases). V was cut by 7 bases and J by 1 base, with 7 bases left in between. The germline CDR1 and CDR2 sequences are MDHEN and SYDVKM. The CDR3 covers 13 residues.

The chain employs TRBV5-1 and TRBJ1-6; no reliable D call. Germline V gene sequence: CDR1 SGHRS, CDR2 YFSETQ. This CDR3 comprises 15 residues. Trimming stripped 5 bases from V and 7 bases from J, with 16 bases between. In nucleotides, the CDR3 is TGCGCCAGCAGGCTAAGCGCTTACCTCAATTCACCCCTCCACTTT. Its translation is CASRLSAYLNSPLHF.

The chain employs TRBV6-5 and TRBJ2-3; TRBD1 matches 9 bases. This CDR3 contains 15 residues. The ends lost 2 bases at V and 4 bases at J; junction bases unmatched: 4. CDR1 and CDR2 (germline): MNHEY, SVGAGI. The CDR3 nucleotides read TGTGCCAGCAGTTACAGGGGACAGGGCCCAGATACGCAGTATTTT. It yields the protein CASSYRGQGPDTQYF.

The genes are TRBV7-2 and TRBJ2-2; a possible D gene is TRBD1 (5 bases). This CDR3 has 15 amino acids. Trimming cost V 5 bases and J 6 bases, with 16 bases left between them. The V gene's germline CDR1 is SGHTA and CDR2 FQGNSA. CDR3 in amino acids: CASSPGSDQPGELFF. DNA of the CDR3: TGTGCCAGCAGCCCAGGGTCGGATCAGCCCGGGGAGCTGTTTTTT.

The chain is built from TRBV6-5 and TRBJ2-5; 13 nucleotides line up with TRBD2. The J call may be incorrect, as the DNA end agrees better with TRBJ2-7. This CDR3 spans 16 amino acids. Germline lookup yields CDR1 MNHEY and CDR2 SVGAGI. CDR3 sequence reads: CASSWTSGGLNYEQYF. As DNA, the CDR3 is TGTGCCAGCAGTTGGACTAGCGGGGGCCTAAACTACGAGCAGTACTTC.

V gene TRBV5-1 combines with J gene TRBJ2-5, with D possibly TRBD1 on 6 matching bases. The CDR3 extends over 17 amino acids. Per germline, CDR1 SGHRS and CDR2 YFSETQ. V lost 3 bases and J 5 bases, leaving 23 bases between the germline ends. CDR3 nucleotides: TGCGCCAGCAGCTCGCTGCCCTATCGACAGGTCGTGGAGACCCAGTACTTC. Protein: CASSSLPYRQVVETQYF.

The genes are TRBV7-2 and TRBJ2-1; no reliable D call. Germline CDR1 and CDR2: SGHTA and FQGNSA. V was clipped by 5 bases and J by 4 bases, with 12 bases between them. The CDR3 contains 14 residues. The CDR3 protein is CASSPALVYNEQFF. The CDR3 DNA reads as TGTGCCAGCAGCCCTGCTCTAGTGTACAATGAGCAGTTCTTC.

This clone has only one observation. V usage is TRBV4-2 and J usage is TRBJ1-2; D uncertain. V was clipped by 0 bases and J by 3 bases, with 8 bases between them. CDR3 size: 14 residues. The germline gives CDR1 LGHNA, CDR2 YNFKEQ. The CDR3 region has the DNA TGTGCCAGCAGCCAAGATTCGGTGGACTATGGCTACACCTTC. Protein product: CASSQDSVDYGYTF.

CDR3 sequence reads: CASSPPRDRRDEQYF. The CDR3 nucleotides read TGCGCCAGCAGCCCACCCAGGGACAGGCGGGACGAGCAGTACTTC. The chain employs TRBV4-1 and TRBJ2-7; TRBD1 matches at 8 bases. The CDR3 extends over 15 amino acids. CDR1 MGHRA and CDR2 YSYEKL come from the germline V gene. The V and J ends lost 4 bases and 5 bases, in that order; junction bases with no gene match: 10.

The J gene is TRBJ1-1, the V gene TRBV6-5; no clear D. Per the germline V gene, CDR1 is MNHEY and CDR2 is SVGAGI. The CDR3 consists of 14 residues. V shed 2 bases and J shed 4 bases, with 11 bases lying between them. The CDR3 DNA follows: TGTGCCAGCAGTTACGTGGCCCGAACCACTGAAGCTTTCTTT. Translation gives CASSYVARTTEAFF.

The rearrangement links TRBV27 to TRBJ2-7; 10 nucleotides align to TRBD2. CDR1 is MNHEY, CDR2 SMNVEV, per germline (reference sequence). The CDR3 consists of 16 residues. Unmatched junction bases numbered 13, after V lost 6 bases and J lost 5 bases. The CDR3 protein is CASSSGRLAGSNEQYF. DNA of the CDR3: TGTGCCAGCAGCTCCGGCCGACTAGCGGGTTCTAACGAGCAGTACTTC.

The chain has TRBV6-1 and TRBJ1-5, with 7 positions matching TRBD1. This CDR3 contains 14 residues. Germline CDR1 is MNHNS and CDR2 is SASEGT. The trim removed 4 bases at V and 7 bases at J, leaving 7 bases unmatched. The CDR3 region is CASSVEGGRQPQHF. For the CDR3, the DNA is TGTGCCAGCAGTGTGGAAGGGGGCAGACAGCCCCAGCATTTT.

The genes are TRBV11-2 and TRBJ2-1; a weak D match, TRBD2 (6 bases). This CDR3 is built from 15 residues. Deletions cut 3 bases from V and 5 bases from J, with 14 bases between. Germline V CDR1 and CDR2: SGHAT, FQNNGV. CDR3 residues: CASSFSVVADNEQFF. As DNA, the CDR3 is TGTGCCAGCAGCTTCTCGGTGGTAGCGGACAATGAGCAGTTCTTC.

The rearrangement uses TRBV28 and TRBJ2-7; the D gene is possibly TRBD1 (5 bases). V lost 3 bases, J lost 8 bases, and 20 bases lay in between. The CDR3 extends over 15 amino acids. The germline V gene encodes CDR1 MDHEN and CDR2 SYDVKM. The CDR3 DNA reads TGTGCCAGCAGTTTCACAGGAGCTACGTTGAATCAGCAGTACTTC. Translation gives CASSFTGATLNQQYF.